The 14 T cell receptor beta chains presented below share a single source sample, sequenced in a study of beta chain features in type 1 diabetes. Study-level points and caveats: Moderate but significant shortening of TCRB CDR3s was recorded in all four CD4+ subsets from Type 1 diabetes patients.

The investigators reverse transcribed all of the isolated RNA, so they sequenced expressed TCRB transcripts. Profiled with immunoSEQ multiplex PCR; TCRdb holds only in-frame clones, not every one. The sample gives 200,000 to 300,000 clones, about a fifth of which show up once; approximately 0.029% is in the top ten. These receptors are not linked to any known antigen. The source material was naive CD4+ T cells from blood. These receptors were obtained from a woman aged 35 to 49 with type 1 diabetes.

V usage is TRBV30 and J usage is TRBJ2-1, with TRBD2 matching over 10 bases. Germline V gives CDR1 GTSNPN, CDR2 SVGIG (reference sequence). The junction had 17 bases not matched to a gene; V was cut back by 3 bases and J by 6 bases. There are 18 residues in the CDR3. The CDR3 bases are TGTGCCTGGAGCTGGGGGCTAGCGGGAGAAGGGGAGGGCAATGAGCAGTTCTTC. Translating gives CAWSWGLAGEGEGNEQFF.

Written as DNA, the CDR3 is TGTGCCAGCAGCGTAGGGTCAGGCCACCTGAACACTGAAGCTTTCTTT. Translating it yields CASSVGSGHLNTEAFF. The chain has TRBV9 and TRBJ1-1; D is uncertain. The germline V gene encodes CDR1 SGDLS and CDR2 YYNGEE. There are 16 residues in the CDR3. V was clipped by 0 bases and J by 0 bases, with 12 bases between them.

This clone was found a few times. V and J are TRBV29-1 and TRBJ1-2, with unresolved D. CDR3 length equals 12 residues. Trimming cost V 2 bases and J 3 bases, with 7 bases left between them. Germline lookup yields CDR1 SQVTM and CDR2 ANQGSEA. CDR3 loop: CSVERVDYGYTF. CDR3 nucleotides: TGCAGCGTTGAACGGGTAGACTATGGCTACACCTTC.

The gene calls are TRBV28 and TRBJ2-7, with 8 bases fitting TRBD2. CDR3 size: 12 residues. Germline V gene data show CDR1 as MDHEN and CDR2 as SYDVKM. Losses at the gene ends were 7 bases for V and 4 bases for J; bases not matched to a gene: 3. CDR3 in amino acids: CASTEREYEQYF. CDR3 DNA sequence: TGTGCCAGCACGGAGCGGGAGTACGAGCAGTACTTC. Together with reference TRBV28 and TRBJ2-7, the CDR3 gives the full variable domain: DVKVTQSSRYLVKRTGEKVFLECVQDMDHENMFWYRQDPGLGLRLIYFSYDVKMKEKGDIPEGYSVSREKKERFSLILESASTNQTSMYLCASTEREYEQYFGPGTRLTVT.

The chain couples TRBV9 to TRBJ1-6; D gene uncertain. Germline-derived CDR1 and CDR2 are SGDLS and YYNGEE. This CDR3 comprises 15 residues. Trimming stripped 5 bases from V and 6 bases from J, with 15 bases between. The CDR3 reads CASRSRTEVNSPLHF. In nucleotides, the CDR3 is TGTGCCAGCAGGTCCCGGACGGAGGTTAATTCACCCCTCCACTTT.

The genes are TRBV6-5 and TRBJ1-2; D might be TRBD1 (6 bases). Trimming took off 2 bases at V and 8 bases at J, with 18 bases between the two ends. Germline CDR1 MNHEY, CDR2 SVGAGI. The CDR3 runs 15 residues. The CDR3: CASSYAKQGFGGYTF. The DNA for the CDR3 is TGTGCCAGCAGTTACGCTAAACAGGGATTCGGAGGCTACACCTTC.

This clone has more than one count but fewer than ten. The V gene is TRBV6-1, the J gene TRBJ2-7; a weak D match, TRBD1 (6 bases). Trimming cost V 4 bases and J 1 base, with 14 bases left between them. Germline CDR1 and CDR2: MNHNS and SASEGT. This CDR3 spans 15 amino acids. The DNA for the CDR3 is TGTGCCAGCAGTGGTACAGGGACGGTTTCCTACGAGCAGTACTTC. Translating gives CASSGTGTVSYEQYF.

This clone was detected only a few times. The chain uses TRBV10-3 and TRBJ1-2, with 9 positions matching TRBD1. This CDR3 region has 13 residues. With V trimmed by 6 bases and J by 8 bases, 7 bases remained unmatched. Germline CDR1 is ENHRY and CDR2 is SYGVKD. CDR3 in amino acids: CAISPGTGSGYTF. Here the CDR3 DNA reads TGTGCCATCAGCCCCGGGACAGGGAGCGGCTACACCTTC.

This rearrangement joins TRBV6-5 to TRBJ2-4, with a possible D match to TRBD2 (5 bases). The CDR3 has 13 amino acids. Per the germline V gene, CDR1 is MNHEY and CDR2 is SVGAGI. The germline V and J ends were trimmed by 5 bases and 9 bases, with 14 bases remaining between them. The CDR3 reads CASSLDWRGIQYF. DNA of the CDR3: TGTGCCAGCAGTCTGGACTGGCGCGGCATTCAGTACTTC.

This clone has more than one count but fewer than ten. This chain uses TRBV29-1 with TRBJ1-1; TRBD1 is a possible D gene (5 bases). Deletions cut 4 bases from V and 3 bases from J, with 9 bases between. CDR3 length: 12 amino acids. Germline CDR1 is SQVTM and CDR2 is ANQGSEA. As DNA, the CDR3 is TGCAGCGTTGTTCCCAGGGACACTGAAGCTTTCTTT. It specifies CSVVPRDTEAFF.

The chain uses TRBV27 and TRBJ2-1; 14 nucleotides line up with TRBD2. The CDR3 is 16 amino acids. The germline CDR1 and CDR2 sequences are MNHEY and SMNVEV (reference sequence). Trimming at V came to 6 bases and at J to 0 bases, leaving 1 base not matched to a gene. The CDR3: CASRGTSGSSYNEQFF. The CDR3 nucleotides read TGTGCCAGCAGGGGGACTAGCGGGAGCTCCTACAATGAGCAGTTCTTC.

The chain recombines TRBV4-3 with TRBJ2-1, with 9 bases fitting TRBD2. Germline CDR1 is LGHNA and CDR2 is YSLEER. V gave up 3 bases and J gave up 6 bases; unmatched junction bases: 6. This CDR3 has 15 residues. CDR3 in DNA: TGCGCCAGCAGCCAGGAGACTAGCGGCCTCAATGAGCAGTTCTTC. The encoded protein is CASSQETSGLNEQFF.

J is TRBJ2-7 and V is TRBV30, with D possibly matching TRBD2 (5 bases). The CDR3 is made up of 15 amino acids. Germline V gene sequence: CDR1 GTSNPN, CDR2 SVGIG (reference sequence). V lost 0 bases, J lost 3 bases, and 15 bases lay in between. The CDR3 reads CAWSVSALGSYEQYF. Written as DNA, the CDR3 is TGTGCCTGGAGTGTGAGTGCTTTGGGGAGCTACGAGCAGTACTTC. Full variable domain (outside the CDR3, taken from reference TRBV30 and TRBJ2-7): SQTIHQWPATLVQPVGSPLSLECTVEGTSNPNLYWYRQAAGRGLQLLFYSVGIGQISSEVPQNLSASRPQDRQFILSSKKLLLSDSGFYLCAWSVSALGSYEQYFGPGTRLTVT.

This chain uses TRBV27 with TRBJ1-1; TRBD1 aligns across 8 bases. The junction had 6 bases not matched to a gene; V was cut back by 8 bases and J by 4 bases. Germline V lookup: CDR1 MNHEY, CDR2 SMNVEV (reference sequence). The CDR3 has 13 amino acids. The CDR3 DNA reads TGTGCCAGCTGGACAGGGAGATCCACTGAAGCTTTCTTT. Its translation is CASWTGRSTEAFF.